This T cell receptor (beta chain) is drawn from a study of early T cells in non-severe SARS-CoV-2 infection. Study summary: Sequenced bulk RNA came from whole blood that was unsorted, and chains were unpaired.

This clonotype was detected a few times. TCRdb analysed the 5' RACE reads with MiXCR anew, one entry per CDR3 protein. The table records approximately 29,000 distinct CDR3 sequences, roughly 7.2% of them present only once. The germline gives CDR1 DFQATT, CDR2 SNEGSKA (reference sequence). The CDR3 contains 8 residues. What was sequenced was whole blood. The V gene is TRBV20-1, the J gene TRBJ1-1, with D uncertain. The receptor was derived from an adult who was a healthcare worker with PCR-confirmed SARS-CoV-2 infection or an uninfected control (not recorded which). CDR3 sequence reads: CRGKGAFF. As DNA, the CDR3 is TGCAGGGGGAAAGGAGCTTTCTTT.